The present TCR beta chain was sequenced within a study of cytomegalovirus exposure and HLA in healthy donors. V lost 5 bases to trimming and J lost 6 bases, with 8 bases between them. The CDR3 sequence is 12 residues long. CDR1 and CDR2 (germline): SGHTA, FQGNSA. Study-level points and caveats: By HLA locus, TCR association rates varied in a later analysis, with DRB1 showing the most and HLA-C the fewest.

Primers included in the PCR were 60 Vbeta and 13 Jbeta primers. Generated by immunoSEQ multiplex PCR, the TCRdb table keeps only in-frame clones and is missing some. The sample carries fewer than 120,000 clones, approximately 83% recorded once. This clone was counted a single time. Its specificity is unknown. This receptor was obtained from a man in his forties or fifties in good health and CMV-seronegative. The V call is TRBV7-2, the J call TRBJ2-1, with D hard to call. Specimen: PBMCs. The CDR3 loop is CASSPFPNEQFF. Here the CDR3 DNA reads TGTGCCAGCAGCCCCTTCCCCAATGAGCAGTTCTTC.